This TCR beta chain was captured in a study of blood T cell repertoires in COVID-19. Study-wide background: Sites across the United States, Italy and Spain contributed samples from acute and convalescent COVID-19. The analysed material was cDNA or gDNA that came from T cells, B-cell-depleted T cells, or PBMCs.

This CDR3 comprises 15 residues. The V segment lost 4 bases and the J segment 3 bases; nucleotides outside the gene matches: 5. Germline CDR1 is SGHRS and CDR2 is YFSETQ. Participant ages covered about 18 to 89 years across 24 US areas. In the original analysis: Nucleated cell number was recorded as an estimate derived from reference gene primer amplification. Generated by immunoSEQ multiplex PCR, the TCRdb table keeps only in-frame clones and is missing some. D and trimming come from the DNA, and the V and J calls and clone size come from that table. This sample carries 330,000 or so clones, around nine tenths of them seen once, and the ten largest clones take approximately 0.93%.

The TCR originated in a woman in her 30s who had been exposed to COVID-19. The chain carries TRBV5-1 and TRBJ2-2, with 8 nucleotides matching TRBD1. The source material was PBMCs or T cells enriched from blood (not recorded which). Here the CDR3 reads CASSLRTGHTGELFF. In DNA, the CDR3 is TGCGCCAGCAGCCTCCGGACAGGGCACACCGGGGAGCTGTTTTTT.